Each of the 22 T cell receptor beta chains below was sequenced from the same sample in a study of blood T cells in healthy people across ages. Through a sample-barcoded 5' primer and a J-beta primer mix, a second PCR was run for roughly 6 to 12 cycles. TCRdb re-called the 5' RACE reads through MiXCR, storing one row per CDR3 protein. The table shows about 1,000,000 distinct CDR3 sequences, with more than 35% occurring only once. The sequencing sample was made of blood. All receptors derive from a woman in her sixties or seventies in good health.

Notes on this clonotype: Compared with germline, one end of the junction differs, possibly owing to a read error. V is TRBV20-1 and J is TRBJ1-2; 7 bases align to TRBD1. CDR1 is DFQATT and CDR2 is SNEGSKA in the germline V gene (reference sequence). The CDR3 spans 13 residues. The CDR3 protein is CSANPTGFYDYTF. The CDR3 DNA sequence: TGCAGTGCTAACCCGACAGGGTTCTATGACTACACCTTC.

The CDR3 coding sequence is TGTGCCAGCAGTGCCCCTTTTTCCTACAATGAGCAGTTCTTC. It specifies CASSAPFSYNEQFF. V is TRBV28 and J is TRBJ2-1; no clear D. The V end lost 5 bases, the J end lost 1 base, and 9 bases lay between the germline ends. The CDR3 covers 14 residues. CDR1 is MDHEN, CDR2 SYDVKM, per germline.

This clonotype has at least ten counts. V gene TRBV10-3 combines with J gene TRBJ2-3; D is unresolved. Germline lookup yields CDR1 ENHRY and CDR2 SYGVKD. This CDR3 has 14 residues. Trimming left V 3 bases short and J 2 bases short, with 9 bases between. The CDR3 nucleotides are TGTGCCATCAGTGACGTCGGGCTCACAGATACGCAGTATTTT. It yields the protein CAISDVGLTDTQYF.

CDR3 bases: TGCGCCAGCAGCCAAGAGCCGGGGATGAACACTGAAGCTTTCTTT. Translating it yields CASSQEPGMNTEAFF. The V call is TRBV4-1, the J call TRBJ1-1, with unresolved D. Trimming left V 0 bases short and J 0 bases short, with 8 bases between. The CDR3 has 15 residues. CDR1 is MGHRA and CDR2 is YSYEKL in the germline V gene.

This chain uses TRBV9 with TRBJ2-5; D may be TRBD2 (6 bases). The CDR3 consists of 13 residues. Germline V gene lookup returns CDR1 SGDLS and CDR2 YYNGEE. Trimming pared 6 bases from V and 1 base from J, leaving 10 bases between. CDR3 residues: CASNLGGQETQYF. The CDR3 nucleotides read TGTGCCAGCAATTTGGGAGGCCAAGAGACCCAGTACTTC.

This clonotype occurred a few times. The chain links TRBV4-2 to TRBJ2-4; TRBD2 matches 12 bases. The V gene's germline CDR1 is LGHNA and CDR2 YNFKEQ. The V and J ends lost 0 bases and 3 bases, in that order; junction bases with no gene match: 6. CDR3 length equals 18 residues. The CDR3 bases are TGTGCCAGCAGCCAAGATCTGACTAGCGGGAGTGTCAAAAACATTCAGTACTTC. This encodes CASSQDLTSGSVKNIQYF.

The table lists this clonotype with many counts. This chain links TRBV5-6 with TRBJ1-2; unclear D gene. V shed 2 bases and J shed 2 bases, with 7 bases lying between them. The CDR3 spans 13 residues. In germline, CDR1 is SGHDT, CDR2 YYEEEE. CDR3 in DNA: TGTGCCAGCAGCTTTTTCTCAAACTATGGCTACACCTTC. Amino acids: CASSFFSNYGYTF.

The chain has TRBV29-1 and TRBJ1-6; 10 positions match TRBD1. Per germline, CDR1 SQVTM and CDR2 ANQGSEA. The trim removed 6 bases at V and 8 bases at J, leaving 4 bases unmatched. This CDR3 comprises 13 residues. DNA for the CDR3: TGCAGCGTAAGGACAGGGGGTGATTCACCCCTCCACTTT. Translating gives CSVRTGGDSPLHF.

V is TRBV20-1 and J is TRBJ2-7; 9 bases are shared with TRBD2. The CDR3 sequence is 16 residues long. V gave up 0 bases and J gave up 0 bases; unmatched junction bases: 6. Per the germline V gene, CDR1 is DFQATT and CDR2 is SNEGSKA (reference sequence). The CDR3 DNA follows: TGCAGTGCTAGAGATTCGAGGACTAGCGTCTCCTACGAGCAGTACTTC. The encoded protein is CSARDSRTSVSYEQYF.

This clonotype was picked up a small number of times. The gene calls are TRBV12-3 or TRBV12-4 and TRBJ2-3; 10 bases fit TRBD1. CDR3 length: 15 amino acids. V was pared by 6 bases and J by 3 bases, with 6 bases of the junction left unmatched. The CDR3 reads CASSPDRGMTDTQYF. The CDR3 DNA reads as TGTGCCAGCAGCCCGGACAGGGGGATGACAGATACGCAGTATTTT.

In this sample, this clonotype turned up a few times. The V call is TRBV12-3 or TRBV12-4, the J call TRBJ2-3; 11 bases match TRBD2. With V trimmed by 11 bases and J by 0 bases, 7 bases remained unmatched. This CDR3 has 15 amino acids. The CDR3 DNA reads TGTGCCGGGAGTAGCGGGAGGGCGAGCACAGATACGCAGTATTTT. Protein: CAGSSGRASTDTQYF.

This clonotype was seen ten or more times. The chain recombines TRBV11-2 with TRBJ2-1; D possibly uses TRBD1 or TRBD2 (5 bases each). CDR1 is SGHAT, CDR2 FQNNGV, per germline. The CDR3 extends over 12 amino acids. Trimming removed 1 base at V and 9 bases at J, with 7 bases between. CDR3 nucleotide sequence: TGTGCCAGCAGCTTAGCGAGGGGTGAGCAGTTCTTC. It is translated as CASSLARGEQFF.

The V gene is TRBV5-1, the J gene TRBJ1-2, with D perhaps matching TRBD1 (6 bases). There are 12 residues in the CDR3. V dropped 6 bases and J dropped 11 bases, with 17 bases sitting between them. CDR1 is SGHRS and CDR2 is YFSETQ in the germline V gene. The CDR3 coding sequence is TGCGCCAGCACCCCAGACCAGGGGCGTTACACCTTC. Translating it yields CASTPDQGRYTF.

This clonotype occurred a few times. V is TRBV20-1 and J is TRBJ2-7, with D possibly being TRBD1 (5 bases). V was trimmed by 3 bases and J by 3 bases, leaving 12 bases between them. Germline loops: CDR1 DFQATT, CDR2 SNEGSKA (reference sequence). The CDR3 covers 13 residues. CDR3 protein: CSASRDKGYEQYF. The CDR3 nucleotides read TGCAGTGCTAGCAGGGATAAAGGCTACGAGCAGTACTTC.

The rearrangement links TRBV2 to TRBJ2-1; D possibly corresponds to TRBD1 (6 bases). The CDR3 is 13 amino acids. Looked up from germline, CDR1 is SNHLY and CDR2 is FYNNEI. As DNA, the CDR3 is TGTGCTACGACAGGCTCCCCCTACAATGAGCAGTTCTTC. Protein product: CATTGSPYNEQFF.

The chain employs TRBV27 and TRBJ2-5; 8 nucleotides agree with TRBD1. This CDR3 is 14 amino acids long. Germline V gene data show CDR1 as MNHEY and CDR2 as SMNVEV (reference sequence). V lost 5 bases, J lost 11 bases, and 13 bases stayed unmatched. CDR3 region: CASSAPEGRGLQYF. CDR3 DNA sequence: TGTGCCAGCAGTGCCCCCGAGGGCAGGGGGCTGCAGTACTTC.

This clonotype was picked up a small number of times. V is TRBV12-3 or TRBV12-4 and J is TRBJ2-3; 7 bases are a match to TRBD1. This CDR3 region has 15 residues. Unmatched junction bases numbered 12, after V lost 5 bases and J lost 7 bases. CDR3 residues: CASSDRVKPLNTQYF. In DNA, the CDR3 is TGTGCCAGCAGTGACAGGGTTAAGCCACTTAATACGCAGTATTTT.

J is TRBJ2-5 and V is TRBV4-1, with D possibly being TRBD2 (5 bases). This CDR3 has 15 amino acids. With 3 bases removed from V and 5 bases from J, the gap between germline ends came to 16 bases. CDR1 and CDR2 from the germline V gene are MGHRA and YSYEKL. The DNA of the CDR3 is TGCGCCAGCAGCCACCCCCCAGCAGCGGAGGAGACCCAGTACTTC. It yields the protein CASSHPPAAEETQYF.

On this clonotype: At one end, the junction sequence differs from germline, possibly due to a read error. The genes are TRBV6-5 and TRBJ2-3; 12 positions match TRBD2. Germline loops: CDR1 MNHEY, CDR2 SVGAGI. The CDR3 sequence is 16 residues long. The CDR3 here is CVSRATSGSLTDTQYF. The CDR3 coding sequence is TGTGTCAGCAGGGCGACTAGCGGGAGTCTGACAGATACGCAGTATTTT.

As to this clonotype: Germline is not matched at one junction end, which may reflect a read error. This rearrangement joins TRBV5-6 to TRBJ1-4; a possible D gene is TRBD1 (5 bases). Germline assignment: CDR1 SGHDT and CDR2 YYEEEE. The CDR3 length is 14 residues. The CDR3 nucleotides are TGTGCCGGCAGCTTGGCGGGAAGGGGAAATGAACTGTTTTTT. Residues: CAGSLAGRGNELFF.

The chain has TRBV18 and TRBJ2-1, with 8 bases lining up with TRBD1. CDR3 length: 14 amino acids. CDR1 KGHSH and CDR2 LQKENI come from the germline V gene. V dropped 2 bases and J dropped 9; count of bases not matched to a gene: 6. The CDR3 DNA sequence: TGTGCCAGCTCACCAGGACAGGGCATAGGTGAGCAGTTCTTC. It is translated as CASSPGQGIGEQFF. Full variable domain (rest looked up from reference TRBV18 and TRBJ2-1): NAGVMQNPRHLVRRRGQEARLRCSPMKGHSHVYWYRQLPEEGLKFMVYLQKENIIDESGMPKERFSAEFPKEGPSILRIQQVVRGDSAAYFCASSPGQGIGEQFFGPGTRLTVL.

This clonotype was counted between two and nine times. The chain couples TRBV10-3 to TRBJ2-6, with D possibly TRBD1 on 6 matching bases. The CDR3 covers 15 residues. Trimming left V 8 bases short and J 2 bases short, with 13 bases between. Germline CDR1 is ENHRY and CDR2 is SYGVKD. CDR3 residues: CAIAAEGAGANVLTF. Here the CDR3 DNA reads TGTGCCATCGCAGCAGAGGGGGCTGGGGCCAACGTCCTGACTTTC.